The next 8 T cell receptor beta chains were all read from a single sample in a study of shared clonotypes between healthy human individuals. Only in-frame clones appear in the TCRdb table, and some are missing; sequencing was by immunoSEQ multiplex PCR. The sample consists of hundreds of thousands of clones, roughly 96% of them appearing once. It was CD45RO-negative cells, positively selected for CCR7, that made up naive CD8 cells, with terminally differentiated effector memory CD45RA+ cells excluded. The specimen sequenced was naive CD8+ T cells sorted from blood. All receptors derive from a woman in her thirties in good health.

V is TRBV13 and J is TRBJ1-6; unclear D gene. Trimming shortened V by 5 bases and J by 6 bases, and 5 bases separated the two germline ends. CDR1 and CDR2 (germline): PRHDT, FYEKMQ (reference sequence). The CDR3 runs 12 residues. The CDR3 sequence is CASSPINSPLHF. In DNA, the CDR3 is TGTGCCAGCAGCCCGATTAATTCACCCCTCCACTTT.

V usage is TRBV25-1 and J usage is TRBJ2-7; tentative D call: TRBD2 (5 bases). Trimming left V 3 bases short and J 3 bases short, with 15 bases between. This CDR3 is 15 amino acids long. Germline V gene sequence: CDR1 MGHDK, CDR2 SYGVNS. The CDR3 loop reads CASSDPGIGVYEQYF. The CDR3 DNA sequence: TGTGCCAGCAGTGACCCCGGGATTGGAGTCTACGAGCAGTACTTC.

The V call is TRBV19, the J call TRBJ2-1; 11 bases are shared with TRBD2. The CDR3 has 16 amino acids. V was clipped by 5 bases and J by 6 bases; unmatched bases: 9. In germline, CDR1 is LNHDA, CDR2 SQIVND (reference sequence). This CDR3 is CASSSRLAGLGNEQFF. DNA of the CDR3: TGTGCCAGTAGTTCCCGACTAGCGGGGTTGGGCAATGAGCAGTTCTTC.

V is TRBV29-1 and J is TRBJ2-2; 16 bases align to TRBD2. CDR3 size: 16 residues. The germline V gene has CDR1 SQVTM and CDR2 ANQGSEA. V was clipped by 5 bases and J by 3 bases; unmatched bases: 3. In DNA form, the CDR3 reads TGCAGCGTTTCCGGGACTAGCGGGAGGGACACCGGGGAGCTGTTTTTT. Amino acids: CSVSGTSGRDTGELFF.

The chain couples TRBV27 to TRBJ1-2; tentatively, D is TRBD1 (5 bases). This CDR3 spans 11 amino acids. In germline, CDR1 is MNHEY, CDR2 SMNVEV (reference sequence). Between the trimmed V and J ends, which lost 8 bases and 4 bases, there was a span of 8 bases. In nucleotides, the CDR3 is TGTGCCAGCTGGGACCTCTATGGCTACACCTTC. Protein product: CASWDLYGYTF.

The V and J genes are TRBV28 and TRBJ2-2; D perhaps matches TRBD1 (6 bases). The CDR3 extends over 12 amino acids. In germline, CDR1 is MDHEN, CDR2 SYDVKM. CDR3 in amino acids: CVTGKVTGELFF. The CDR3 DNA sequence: TGTGTCACAGGGAAGGTCACCGGGGAGCTGTTTTTT.

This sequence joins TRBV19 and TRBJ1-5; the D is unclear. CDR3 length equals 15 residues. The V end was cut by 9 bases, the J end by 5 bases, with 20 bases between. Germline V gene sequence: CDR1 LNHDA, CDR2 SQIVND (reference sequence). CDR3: CASSSDRQAYQPQHF. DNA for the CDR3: TGTGCCAGCTCATCCGACCGACAAGCATATCAGCCCCAGCATTTT. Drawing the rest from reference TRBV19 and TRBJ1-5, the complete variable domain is DGGITQSPKYLFRKEGQNVTLSCEQNLNHDAMYWYRQDPGQGLRLIYYSQIVNDFQKGDIAEGYSVSREKKESFPLTVTSAQKNPTAFYLCASSSDRQAYQPQHFGDGTRLSIL.

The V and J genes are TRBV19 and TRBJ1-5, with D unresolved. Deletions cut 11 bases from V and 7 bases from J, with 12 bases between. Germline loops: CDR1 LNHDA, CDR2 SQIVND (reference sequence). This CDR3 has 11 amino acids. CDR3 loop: CAVGIGQPQHF. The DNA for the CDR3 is TGTGCCGTGGGGATCGGGCAGCCCCAGCATTTT.